The rows below give T cell receptor beta chains drawn from one sample of a study of human T cells and chemical hapten exposure. MiXCR, run by TCRdb on the RACE reads, gives a single entry per CDR3 protein. Among around 260,000 distinct CDR3 sequences listed, 7% to 10% were seen once. Material: whole blood, obtained in connection with sensitization to the hapten diphenylcyclopropenone (DPC). Receptor source: a woman in her thirties or forties with alopecia areata. Some clones in this sample may be carry-over from other donors' samples. The CDR3 runs from the conserved cysteine through the conserved F or W. Fields, in order: V gene, clone size, J gene, D gene, CDR3 protein, CDR3 DNA. The D gene is left open where the match is weak. Clone size appears in some rows only: once, few, many, or a class for an expanded clone.

V: TRBV2; size: NA; J: TRBJ2-3; D: NA; CDR3: CASSYDSTDTQYF; DNA: TGTGCCAGCAGTTATGACAGCACAGATACGCAGTATTTT
V: TRBV28; size: many; J: TRBJ1-5; D: TRBD1; CDR3: CASSTAQGWDQPQHF; DNA: TGTGCCAGCAGTACGGCACAGGGGTGGGATCAGCCCCAGCATTTT
V: TRBV27; size: few; J: TRBJ2-7; D: TRBD1; CDR3: CASSWGQGGFSEQYF; DNA: TGTGCCAGCAGTTGGGGACAGGGAGGGTTCTCCGAGCAGTACTTC
V: TRBV25-1; size: NA; J: TRBJ2-3; D: NA; CDR3: CASSGQLDTQYF; DNA: TGTGCCAGCAGTGGGCAGTTAGATACGCAGTATTTT
V: TRBV11-1; size: few; J: TRBJ1-4; D: NA; CDR3: CASSSSRVNEKLFF; DNA: TGTGCCAGCAGCTCCAGCAGGGTGAATGAAAAACTGTTTTTT
V: TRBV7-2; size: many; J: TRBJ1-3; D: NA; CDR3: CASSLAGSSGNTIYF; DNA: TGTGCCAGCAGCTTAGCAGGCAGCTCTGGAAACACCATATATTTT
V: TRBV25-1; size: NA; J: TRBJ2-5; D: NA; CDR3: CASGPLRGATGAETQYF; DNA: TGTGCCAGCGGCCCCCTCCGCGGGGCCACGGGCGCAGAGACCCAGTACTTC
V: TRBV20-1; size: NA; J: TRBJ2-7; D: NA; CDR3: CSARELAYEQYF; DNA: TGCAGTGCTAGAGAACTAGCCTACGAGCAGTACTTC
V: TRBV12-3/TRBV12-4; size: NA; J: TRBJ2-3; D: NA; CDR3: CASSRRTGPDTQYF; DNA: TGTGCCAGCAGCCGACGGACCGGCCCAGATACGCAGTATTTT
V: TRBV12-3/TRBV12-4; size: few; J: TRBJ1-6; D: TRBD1; CDR3: CASSEGQGSYSPLHF; DNA: TGTGCCAGCAGTGAGGGACAGGGCTCTTATTCACCCCTCCACTTT
V: TRBV28; size: NA; J: TRBJ2-3; D: TRBD1; CDR3: CASSLLQGAGPDTQYF; DNA: TGTGCCAGCAGTTTGCTCCAGGGGGCAGGTCCAGATACGCAGTATTTT
V: TRBV9; size: few; J: TRBJ2-1; D: TRBD2; CDR3: CASSEGTSGAYNEQFF; DNA: TGTGCCAGCAGCGAGGGGACTAGCGGGGCCTACAATGAGCAGTTCTTC
V: TRBV7-8; size: NA; J: TRBJ2-3; D: NA; CDR3: CASSLDREADTQYF; DNA: TGTGCCAGCAGCTTAGACAGGGAGGCAGATACGCAGTATTTT
V: TRBV6-5; size: NA; J: TRBJ2-1; D: TRBD2; CDR3: CASSYARTSGRNEQFF; DNA: TGTGCCAGCAGTTACGCACGGACTAGCGGGAGAAATGAGCAGTTCTTC
V: TRBV6-5; size: few; J: TRBJ2-5; D: TRBD1; CDR3: CASSYGRTGQAARETQYF; DNA: TGTGCCAGCAGTTACGGGCGGACAGGCCAGGCCGCTAGAGAGACCCAGTACTTC
V: TRBV4-3; size: few; J: TRBJ2-7; D: NA; CDR3: CASSQDQGHYYEQYF; DNA: TGCGCCAGCAGCCAGGACCAGGGGCACTACTACGAGCAGTACTTC
V: TRBV12-3/TRBV12-4; size: NA; J: TRBJ1-1; D: NA; CDR3: CASSSLGGNTEAFF; DNA: TGTGCCAGCAGTTCCCTGGGAGGGAACACTGAAGCTTTCTTT
V: TRBV7-2; size: many; J: TRBJ1-1; D: TRBD1; CDR3: CASSPLADRVTEAFF; DNA: TGTGCCAGCAGCCCACTCGCGGACAGGGTGACTGAAGCTTTCTTT
V: TRBV5-8; size: many; J: TRBJ1-3; D: NA; CDR3: CASSLGNSGNTIYF; DNA: TGTGCCAGCAGCTTGGGGAACTCTGGAAACACCATATATTTT
V: TRBV20-1; size: NA; J: TRBJ2-4; D: NA; CDR3: CSATRMGESTNIQYF; DNA: TGCAGTGCTACAAGAATGGGAGAGTCTACAAACATTCAGTACTTC
V: TRBV11-2; size: NA; J: TRBJ2-1; D: TRBD2; CDR3: CASSLALAGENNEQFF; DNA: TGTGCCAGCAGCTTAGCACTAGCGGGAGAAAACAATGAGCAGTTCTTC
V: TRBV4-2; size: NA; J: TRBJ2-7; D: NA; CDR3: CASSQEGGGARYEQYF; DNA: TGTGCCAGCAGCCAAGAAGGAGGGGGGGCGAGGTACGAGCAGTACTTC
V: TRBV6-2/TRBV6-3; size: few; J: TRBJ1-5; D: NA; CDR3: CASSGPGGSNQPQHF; DNA: TGTGCCAGCAGCGGACCCGGAGGAAGCAATCAGCCCCAGCATTTT
V: TRBV7-9; size: NA; J: TRBJ2-3; D: NA; CDR3: CASGGRNEDTQYF; DNA: TGTGCCAGCGGGGGGCGGAACGAAGATACGCAGTATTTT
V: TRBV7-2; size: NA; J: TRBJ1-6; D: TRBD1; CDR3: CASSTYRGNSPLHF; DNA: TGTGCCAGCAGCACGTACAGGGGTAATTCACCCCTCCACTTT
V: TRBV28; size: many; J: TRBJ2-2; D: NA; CDR3: CASSNVNTGELFF; DNA: TGTGCCAGCAGTAACGTCAACACCGGGGAGCTGTTTTTT
V: TRBV11-2; size: few; J: TRBJ2-2; D: NA; CDR3: CASSLVDPADGELFF; DNA: TGTGCCAGCAGCTTAGTGGATCCAGCCGACGGGGAGCTGTTTTTT
V: TRBV9; size: NA; J: TRBJ1-2; D: NA; CDR3: CASSVEVAPWYGYTF; DNA: TGTGCCAGCAGCGTAGAGGTCGCCCCCTGGTATGGCTACACCTTC
V: TRBV4-1; size: NA; J: TRBJ2-1; D: NA; CDR3: CASSQESRSYEQFF; DNA: TGCGCCAGCAGCCAAGAGAGTAGGTCATATGAGCAGTTCTTC
V: TRBV12-3/TRBV12-4; size: many; J: TRBJ1-5; D: NA; CDR3: CASSLQKGMDQPQHF; DNA: TGTGCCAGCAGTTTACAAAAAGGGATGGATCAGCCCCAGCATTTT
V: TRBV6-2/TRBV6-3; size: many; J: TRBJ2-1; D: TRBD2; CDR3: CASSPSGGSYNEQFF; DNA: TGTGCCAGCAGTCCTAGCGGGGGTTCCTACAATGAGCAGTTCTTC
V: TRBV28; size: many; J: TRBJ2-4; D: NA; CDR3: CASSPAGADIQYF; DNA: TGTGCCAGCAGTCCGGCTGGCGCGGACATTCAGTACTTC
V: TRBV7-9; size: NA; J: TRBJ2-3; D: TRBD2; CDR3: CASSSTGGSTDTQYF; DNA: TGTGCCAGCAGCTCAACGGGGGGTAGCACAGATACGCAGTATTTT